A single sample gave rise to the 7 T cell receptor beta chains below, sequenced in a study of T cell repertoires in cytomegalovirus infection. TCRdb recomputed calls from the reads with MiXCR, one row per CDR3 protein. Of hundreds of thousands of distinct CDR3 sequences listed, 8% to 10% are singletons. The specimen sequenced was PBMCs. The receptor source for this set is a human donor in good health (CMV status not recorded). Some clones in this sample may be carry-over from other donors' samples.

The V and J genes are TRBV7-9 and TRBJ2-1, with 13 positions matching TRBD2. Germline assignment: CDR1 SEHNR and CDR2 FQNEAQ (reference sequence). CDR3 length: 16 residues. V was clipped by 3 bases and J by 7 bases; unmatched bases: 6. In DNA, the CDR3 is TGTGCCAGCAGCTTGACTAGCGGGGGGACGCGGAATGAGCAGTTCTTC. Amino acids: CASSLTSGGTRNEQFF.

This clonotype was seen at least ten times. CDR3 in DNA: TGCAGTGCTATGGGACAGAGTTTTAATAGCAATCAGCCCCAGCATTTT. It codes for CSAMGQSFNSNQPQHF. The chain combines TRBV20-1 with TRBJ1-5; 7 positions agree with TRBD1. The CDR3 extends over 16 amino acids. Unmatched junction bases numbered 9, after V lost 4 bases and J lost 0 bases. Germline values: CDR1 DFQATT, CDR2 SNEGSKA (reference sequence).

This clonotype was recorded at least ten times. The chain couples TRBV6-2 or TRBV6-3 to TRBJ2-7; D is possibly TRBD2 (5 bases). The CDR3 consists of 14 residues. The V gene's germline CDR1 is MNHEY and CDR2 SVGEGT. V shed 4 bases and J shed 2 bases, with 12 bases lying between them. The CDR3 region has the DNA TGTGCCAGCAGTTTGACGGCGGGCCCCTACGAGCAGTACGTC. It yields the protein CASSLTAGPYEQYV.

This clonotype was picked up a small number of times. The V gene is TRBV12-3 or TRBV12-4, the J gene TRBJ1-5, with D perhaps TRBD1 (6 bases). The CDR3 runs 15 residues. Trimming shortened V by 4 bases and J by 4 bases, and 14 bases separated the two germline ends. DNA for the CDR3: TGTGCCAGCAGTTCCAGTACAGGGCCTAATCAGCCCCAGCATTTT. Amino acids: CASSSSTGPNQPQHF.

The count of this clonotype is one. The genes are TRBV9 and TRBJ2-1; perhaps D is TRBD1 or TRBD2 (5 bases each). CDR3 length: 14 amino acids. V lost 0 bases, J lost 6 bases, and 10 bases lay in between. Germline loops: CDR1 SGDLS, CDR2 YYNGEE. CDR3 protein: CASSVGPGSNEQFF. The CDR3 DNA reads TGTGCCAGCAGCGTAGGACCAGGGAGCAATGAGCAGTTCTTC.

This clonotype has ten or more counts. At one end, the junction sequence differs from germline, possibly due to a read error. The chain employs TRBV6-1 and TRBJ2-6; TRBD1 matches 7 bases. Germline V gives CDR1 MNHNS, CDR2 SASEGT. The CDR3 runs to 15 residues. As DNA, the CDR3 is TGTGCCAGCAGAGAAGACAGGGCTGGGGCCAACGTCCTGACTTTC. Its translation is CASREDRAGANVLTF.

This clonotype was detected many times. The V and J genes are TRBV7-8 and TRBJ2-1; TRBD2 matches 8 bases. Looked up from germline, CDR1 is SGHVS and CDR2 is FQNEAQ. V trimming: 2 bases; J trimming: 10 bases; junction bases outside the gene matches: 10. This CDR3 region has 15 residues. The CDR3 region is CASSLISGGRGEQFF. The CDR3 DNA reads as TGTGCCAGCAGCTTAATAAGCGGGGGTAGGGGAGAGCAGTTCTTC.